Listed here is a single TCR beta chain. This record comes from a study of shared clonotypes between healthy human individuals. Trimming took 3 bases from V and 3 from J; bases not matched to a gene: 6. CDR1 is MDHEN and CDR2 is SYDVKM in the germline V gene. CDR3 length: 15 residues. Deep-level assay runs were performed. Produced via immunoSEQ multiplex PCR; TCRdb's table is partial and in-frame only. This table holds roughly 2,500,000 clones, approximately 93% found once. The chain uses TRBV28 and TRBJ2-7, with 9 positions matching TRBD2. Sequenced: naive CD4+ T cells from PBMCs. Subset described: CD45RA+ positively selected. The receptor was isolated from a man in his late teens or twenties in good health. Some clones in this sample may be carry-over from other donors' samples. The CDR3 sequence: CASSFPSGGNYEQYF. The CDR3 nucleotides are TGTGCCAGCAGTTTCCCCAGCGGGGGGAACTACGAGCAGTACTTC.